The 26 T cell receptor beta chains presented below share a single source sample, sequenced in a study of T cell responses to AZD1222 COVID-19 vaccine (dated by TCRdb to the early 2020s). Per the publication, the time point label means: about 28 days (+/-7) after the second vaccine dose. The method was the immunoSEQ multiplex PCR assay. TCRdb took this table from immuneACCESS and kept in-frame rearrangements with V and J called. Such tables lack part of the clones; where checked against another copy, unresolved V genes explain under half of the gap, and the rest is unexplained. Recorded for this sample are fewer than 200,000 clones; about 88% of them occurred a single time. The ten top clones hold roughly a quarter of the sample. The sample was peripheral blood, taken 28 days after the second AZD1222 dose. The receptor source for this set is an adult who received the AZD1222 COVID-19 vaccine.

The rearrangement links TRBV4-1 to TRBJ1-2; D gene ambiguous. The CDR3 runs to 13 residues. Germline CDR1 is MGHRA and CDR2 is YSYEKL. V was trimmed by 4 bases and J by 4 bases, leaving 10 bases between them. Written as DNA, the CDR3 is TGCGCCAGCAGCCTTCCCGATGGCTATGGCTACACCTTC. Protein sequence: CASSLPDGYGYTF.

The CDR3 loop reads CASSQGYGYTF. CDR3 bases: TGTGCCAGCAGTCAGGGCTATGGCTACACCTTC. V and J are TRBV6-2 or TRBV6-3 and TRBJ1-2; a possible D gene is TRBD1 (5 bases). Germline CDR1 is MNHEY and CDR2 is SVGEGT. Trimming took off 5 bases at V and 4 bases at J, with 5 bases between the two ends. This CDR3 has 11 amino acids.

V gene TRBV7-2 combines with J gene TRBJ2-5, with D hard to call. The CDR3 is made up of 14 amino acids. Germline CDR1 is SGHTA and CDR2 is FQGNSA. The ends were cut back, 6 bases at V and 6 bases at J, with 17 bases in the middle. CDR3 bases: TGTGCCAGCAGGCCATCTCACGGCAGACAGACCCAGTACTTC. This sequence encodes CASRPSHGRQTQYF.

The chain couples TRBV7-3 to TRBJ2-3, with TRBD2 identical over 7 bases. V lost 3 bases and J lost 3; bases outside the gene matches: 0. The CDR3 has 13 amino acids. Germline CDR1 is SGHTA and CDR2 is FQGTGA. CDR3 amino acids: CASSFSGTDTQYF. The CDR3 DNA reads TGTGCCAGCAGCTTTAGCGGGACAGATACGCAGTATTTT.

V gene TRBV7-2 combines with J gene TRBJ2-2; the D gene is possibly TRBD1 (5 bases). Trimming removed 1 base from V and 7 bases from J, with 10 bases in between. Germline V gives CDR1 SGHTA, CDR2 FQGNSA. The CDR3 spans 14 residues. CDR3 region: CASSLDYRSGELFF. As DNA, the CDR3 is TGTGCCAGCAGCTTAGATTACAGGAGCGGGGAGCTGTTTTTT.

This chain uses TRBV10-3 with TRBJ2-7; D ambiguous. Trimming stripped 9 bases from V and 6 bases from J, with 18 bases between. This CDR3 contains 13 residues. Germline CDR1 is ENHRY and CDR2 is SYGVKD. CDR3 protein: CAILKDAPAEQYF. The CDR3 DNA reads TGTGCCATACTTAAGGACGCGCCCGCCGAGCAGTACTTC.

The gene calls are TRBV29-1 and TRBJ2-7, with D unclear. This CDR3 comprises 13 residues. Germline V gives CDR1 SQVTM, CDR2 ANQGSEA. Trimming removed 3 bases from V and 6 bases from J, with 15 bases in between. CDR3 in amino acids: CSVEAPFLGEQYF. For the CDR3, the DNA is TGCAGCGTTGAGGCCCCCTTTCTTGGCGAGCAGTACTTC.

The rearrangement links TRBV27 to TRBJ1-2; 12 bases match TRBD1. Germline V gene data show CDR1 as MNHEY and CDR2 as SMNVEV (reference sequence). The junction had 5 bases not matched to a gene; V was cut back by 6 bases and J by 6 bases. CDR3 size: 14 residues. The DNA of the CDR3 is TGTGCCAGCAGGGCGGGGGACAGGGGGCATGGCTACACCTTC. Its protein is CASRAGDRGHGYTF.

This rearrangement joins TRBV4-3 to TRBJ2-7; either TRBD1 or TRBD2 may supply D (5 bases each). This CDR3 spans 14 amino acids. Germline CDR1 reads LGHNA; CDR2 reads YSLEER. Trimming removed 4 bases at V and 1 base at J, with 11 bases between. In DNA, the CDR3 is TGCGCCAGCAGCCCGGGGACGTCGTCCTACGAGCAGTACTTC. This gives the protein CASSPGTSSYEQYF.

The chain uses TRBV27 and TRBJ2-5; 10 positions match TRBD1. This CDR3 contains 14 residues. V shed 11 bases, J shed 6 bases, and the junction held 12 bases outside the gene matches. Germline values: CDR1 MNHEY, CDR2 SMNVEV (reference sequence). In DNA form, the CDR3 reads TGTGCCGTCAGGCGGACAGGGGGATTTCAGACCCAGTACTTC. This sequence encodes CAVRRTGGFQTQYF.

This clone appeared a single time. The chain has TRBV3-1 (or the pseudogene TRBV3-2) and TRBJ2-7; 10 nucleotides line up with TRBD2. With V trimmed by 1 base and J by 1 base, 4 bases remained unmatched. The germline CDR1 and CDR2 sequences are LGHDT and YNNKEL (reference sequence). The CDR3 sequence is 16 residues long. The DNA of the CDR3 is TGTGCCAGCAGCCAAGCCGGGACTAGCGTATCCTACGAGCAGTACTTC. It yields the protein CASSQAGTSVSYEQYF.

Of note for this clone: Within the sample, other DNA sequences also encode this same CDR3. The chain uses TRBV29-1 and TRBJ2-7; a possible D gene is TRBD1 (5 bases). From germline, CDR1 is SQVTM and CDR2 ANQGSEA. Deletions cut 4 bases from V and 4 bases from J, with 8 bases between. CDR3 length: 11 amino acids. The CDR3 is CSVGGGYEQYF. The CDR3 DNA is TGCAGCGTTGGGGGCGGATACGAGCAGTACTTC.

The chain is built from TRBV6-5 and TRBJ2-2, with D unclear. CDR3 length equals 12 residues. CDR1 and CDR2 from the germline V gene are MNHEY and SVGAGI. V was clipped by 6 bases and J by 5 bases, with 7 bases between them. The CDR3 region is CASRKETGELFF. The DNA for the CDR3 is TGTGCCAGCAGGAAAGAAACCGGGGAGCTGTTTTTT.

The CDR3 DNA follows: TGTGCCAGCAGCTTAGGTTGGACAGCCGGCTACACCTTC. Translation gives CASSLGWTAGYTF. This chain links TRBV7-9 with TRBJ1-2; D possibly corresponds to TRBD1 (6 bases). The V gene's germline CDR1 is SEHNR and CDR2 FQNEAQ (reference sequence). The CDR3 consists of 13 residues. Trimming stripped 1 base from V and 8 bases from J, with 11 bases between.

The CDR3 loop is CAAQGDRGGNQPQHF. The CDR3 region has the DNA TGTGCCGCACAAGGGGACAGAGGAGGCAATCAGCCCCAGCATTTT. V gene TRBV10-3 combines with J gene TRBJ1-5, with TRBD1 matching 7 bases. This CDR3 is 15 amino acids long. Germline values: CDR1 ENHRY, CDR2 SYGVKD. The V and J ends lost 11 bases and 2 bases, in that order; junction bases with no gene match: 12.

V and J are TRBV28 and TRBJ1-2; D gene ambiguous. CDR1 and CDR2 (germline): MDHEN, SYDVKM. Deletions cut 4 bases from V and 11 bases from J, with 26 bases between. This CDR3 is 16 amino acids long. This CDR3 is CASSSGGQAVLGGYTF. DNA of the CDR3: TGTGCCAGCAGTTCGGGCGGTCAGGCGGTTTTGGGTGGGTACACCTTC.

This clone was counted a few times. The chain employs TRBV19 and TRBJ2-7, with 8 bases identical to TRBD1. The CDR3 runs 15 residues. Unmatched junction bases numbered 10, after V lost 6 bases and J lost 3 bases. Germline V gene data show CDR1 as LNHDA and CDR2 as SQIVND (reference sequence). The CDR3 DNA sequence: TGTGCCAGTAGCTACGACAGGGGATTAGTCTACGAGCAGTACTTC. Amino acid sequence: CASSYDRGLVYEQYF.

The V gene is TRBV5-4, the J gene TRBJ2-3; D remains unclear. Looked up from germline, CDR1 is SGHNT and CDR2 is YYREEE (reference sequence). This CDR3 has 13 residues. Between the trimmed V and J ends, which lost 4 bases and 2 bases, there was a span of 8 bases. The CDR3 sequence: CASSPLTTDTQYF. Here the CDR3 DNA reads TGTGCCAGCAGCCCCCTGACCACAGATACGCAGTATTTT. Drawing the rest from reference TRBV5-4 and TRBJ2-3, the complete variable domain is ETGVTQSPTHLIKTRGQQVTLRCSSQSGHNTVSWYQQALGQGPQFIFQYYREEENGRGNFPPRFSGLQFPNYSSELNVNALELDDSALYLCASSPLTTDTQYFGPGTRLTVL.

This rearrangement joins TRBV4-3 to TRBJ2-7; TRBD1 matches at 7 bases. Trimming removed 0 bases from V and 3 bases from J; junction bases left unmatched: 5. The CDR3 has 15 amino acids. Per the germline V gene, CDR1 is LGHNA and CDR2 is YSLEER. Written as DNA, the CDR3 is TGCGCCAGCAGCCAAGATGAGCAGGGGGTCTACGAGCAGTACTTC. It codes for CASSQDEQGVYEQYF.

The V and J genes are TRBV4-2 and TRBJ2-2; tentative D call: TRBD1 (5 bases). Germline V gene lookup returns CDR1 LGHNA and CDR2 YNFKEQ. V lost 2 bases to trimming and J lost 4 bases, with 14 bases between them. This CDR3 has 16 residues. The CDR3 is CASSQSFTGTTGELFF. The CDR3 region has the DNA TGTGCCAGCAGCCAATCCTTCACAGGAACCACCGGGGAGCTGTTTTTT.

The rearrangement links TRBV5-1 to TRBJ2-7; 12 nucleotides line up with TRBD2. Trimming took 4 bases from V and 7 from J; bases not matched to a gene: 3. The CDR3 runs to 13 residues. CDR1 and CDR2 (germline): SGHRS, YFSETQ. The CDR3 DNA reads TGCGCCAGCAGCGTCGGACTAGCGGGGGAGCAGTACTTC. Translation gives CASSVGLAGEQYF.

The table lists this clone with a count of one. The CDR3 coding sequence is TGCAGCGCCACCGGGACTAGCGGAATCAATGAGCAGTTCTTC. Translation gives CSATGTSGINEQFF. The genes are TRBV29-1 and TRBJ2-1; 11 positions match TRBD2. The V gene end was trimmed by 7 bases and the J gene end by 6 bases; junction bases not matched to a gene: 8. The CDR3 contains 14 residues. The germline CDR1 and CDR2 sequences are SQVTM and ANQGSEA.

V is TRBV2 and J is TRBJ1-1; a weak D match, TRBD1 (5 bases). This CDR3 is built from 13 residues. Trimming took 2 bases from V and 6 from J, leaving 10 bases between them. Germline loops: CDR1 SNHLY, CDR2 FYNNEI. In DNA, the CDR3 is TGTGCCAGCAGTGAACCCGACAGACCTGAAGCTTTCTTT. It translates to CASSEPDRPEAFF.

The chain couples TRBV19 to TRBJ1-2; no clear D gene. This CDR3 is 15 amino acids long. The V end lost 4 bases, the J end lost 8 bases, and 20 bases lay between the germline ends. Germline CDR1 LNHDA, CDR2 SQIVND (reference sequence). The DNA for the CDR3 is TGTGCCAGTAGTAGAAGAGCGGCCGGCGCGGGGGGCTACACCTTC. Its translation: CASSRRAAGAGGYTF.

The chain is built from TRBV28 and TRBJ1-2; D possibly corresponds to TRBD1 (5 bases). The CDR3 has 14 residues. The V end was cut by 6 bases, the J end by 4 bases, with 15 bases between. Germline assignment: CDR1 MDHEN and CDR2 SYDVKM. The CDR3 DNA sequence: TGTGCCAGCAGCCTGGACAACTTTGTCTATGGCTACACCTTC. Residues: CASSLDNFVYGYTF.

J is TRBJ2-7 and V is TRBV25-1, with TRBD2 identical over 7 bases. Losses at the gene ends were 1 base for V and 4 bases for J; bases not matched to a gene: 4. The germline CDR1 and CDR2 sequences are MGHDK and SYGVNS. This CDR3 has 14 amino acids. The CDR3 reads CASSELGGNYEQYF. In DNA, the CDR3 is TGTGCCAGCAGTGAATTGGGGGGGAATTACGAGCAGTACTTC.